The clone carrying this T cell receptor beta chain was seen ten or more times. TCRdb redid the calling of the PCR reads with MiXCR, one entry per CDR3 protein. The table records about 18,000 distinct CDR3 sequences, more than 35% of them present only once. This sample was included in a study of tumor-infiltrating lymphocytes in oesophageal squamous cell carcinoma. This receptor was taken from a male donor with esophageal squamous cell carcinoma. The material sequenced was esophageal tumor tissue.

The CDR3 nucleotides are TGTGCCAGCAGGGGGTTATACACAGATACGCAGTATTTT. Its translation is CASRGLYTDTQYF. The chain combines TRBV2 with TRBJ2-3; D remains unclear. Germline V CDR1 and CDR2: SNHLY, FYNNEI. The CDR3 is 13 residues long. Trimming shortened V by 6 bases and J by 2 bases, and 9 bases separated the two germline ends. The full variable domain, in which reference TRBV2 and TRBJ2-3 provide the parts outside the CDR3, is EPEVTQTPSHQVTQMGQEVILRCVPISNHLYFYWYRQILGQKVEFLVSFYNNEISEKSEIFDDQFSVERPDGSNFTLKIRSTKLEDSAMYFCASRGLYTDTQYFGPGTRLTVL.